The 18 T cell receptor beta chains given below trace back to one sample, sequenced in a study of blood T cell repertoires in COVID-19. Libraries were prepared by immunoSEQ multiplex PCR; TCRdb keeps only in-frame clonotypes and omits some of them. The data contain fewer than 120,000 clones, 76% of them singletons. Sequencing was done on a sample of peripheral blood. The receptors shown here come from a woman aged 80 or older with acute or convalescent COVID-19.

This chain uses TRBV9 with TRBJ2-1; tentative D call: TRBD2 (7 bases). The ends were cut back, 2 bases at V and 2 bases at J, with 11 bases in the middle. Looked up from germline, CDR1 is SGDLS and CDR2 is YYNGEE. The CDR3 loop spans 15 amino acids. The DNA of the CDR3 is TGTGCCAGCAGCGTGGGAGGGGGAACCTACAATGAGCAGTTCTTC. Translation: CASSVGGGTYNEQFF.

The CDR3 spells CASSLDSGANVLTF. The CDR3 coding sequence is TGTGCCAGCTCCCTAGATTCTGGGGCCAACGTCCTGACTTTC. The V and J genes are TRBV18 and TRBJ2-6; D call uncertain. This CDR3 spans 14 amino acids. CDR1 is KGHSH, CDR2 LQKENI, per germline. V lost 6 bases and J 1 base, leaving 7 bases between the germline ends.

The chain couples TRBV11-2 to TRBJ1-1, with D tentatively TRBD1 (5 bases). The germline V and J ends were trimmed by 4 bases and 0 bases, with 9 bases remaining between them. The length of the CDR3 is 14 residues. Germline V gives CDR1 SGHAT, CDR2 FQNNGV. CDR3 residues: CASSSTAMNTEAFF. DNA of the CDR3: TGTGCCAGCAGCTCGACAGCTATGAACACTGAAGCTTTCTTT.

The chain employs TRBV10-2 and TRBJ1-6, with D tentatively TRBD1 (6 bases). The V gene lost 3 bases and the J gene lost 3 bases, with 15 bases spanning the gap. Germline V CDR1 and CDR2: WSHSY, SAAADI. This CDR3 spans 17 amino acids. As DNA, the CDR3 is TGCGCCAGCAGTGACCCCTGGGGGCCCCTCTATAATTCACCCCTCCACTTT. Translation gives CASSDPWGPLYNSPLHF.

The chain carries TRBV7-3 and TRBJ2-1; D is undetermined. The germline V and J ends were trimmed by 3 bases and 6 bases, with 6 bases remaining between them. CDR3 length equals 12 residues. Germline V gene lookup returns CDR1 SGHTA and CDR2 FQGTGA. The DNA of the CDR3 is TGTGCCAGCAGCTTCGGTCGCAATGAGCAGTTCTTC. Its translation: CASSFGRNEQFF.

The V call is TRBV5-1, the J call TRBJ2-1; D perhaps matches TRBD2 (5 bases). The CDR3 runs 13 residues. From germline, CDR1 is SGHRS and CDR2 YFSETQ. V dropped 0 bases and J dropped 8 bases, with 9 bases sitting between them. CDR3 loop: CASSLGLPDEQFF. The DNA for the CDR3 is TGCGCCAGCAGCTTGGGACTACCGGATGAGCAGTTCTTC. Full variable domain (rest looked up from reference TRBV5-1 and TRBJ2-1): KAGVTQTPRYLIKTRGQQVTLSCSPISGHRSVSWYQQTPGQGLQFLFEYFSETQRNKGNFPGRFSGRQFSNSRSEMNVSTLELGDSALYLCASSLGLPDEQFFGPGTRLTVL.

This clone was detected a few times. The V call is TRBV4-3, the J call TRBJ2-1, with 9 nucleotides matching TRBD1. This CDR3 is built from 15 residues. Unmatched junction bases numbered 8, after V lost 4 bases and J lost 7 bases. Germline V gives CDR1 LGHNA, CDR2 YSLEER. This CDR3 is CASSPPGTGLNEQFF. Written as DNA, the CDR3 is TGCGCCAGCAGCCCCCCCGGGACAGGGCTGAATGAGCAGTTCTTC.

This clone was observed a single time. The chain joins TRBV2 to TRBJ2-5; TRBD1 aligns across 9 bases. The V and J ends lost 6 bases and 5 bases, in that order; junction bases with no gene match: 7. The germline gives CDR1 SNHLY, CDR2 FYNNEI. The CDR3 spans 14 residues. The CDR3 DNA sequence: TGTGCCAGCAGGCCGGGACAGGGTGGGGAGACCCAGTACTTC. Residues: CASRPGQGGETQYF.

This clone was counted once. The rearrangement joins TRBV19 to TRBJ1-5; tentative D call: TRBD1 (6 bases). V shed 4 bases and J shed 7 bases, with 17 bases lying between them. Germline V gives CDR1 LNHDA, CDR2 SQIVND (reference sequence). The CDR3 is 15 residues long. CDR3 in DNA: TGTGCCAGTAGTACCCCGGCGGGGGCGAGGCAGCCCCAGCATTTT. It translates to CASSTPAGARQPQHF.

The chain employs TRBV7-9 and TRBJ2-5; TRBD2 might be the D (6 bases). This CDR3 comprises 14 residues. Trimming took off 1 base at V and 5 bases at J, with 11 bases between the two ends. CDR1 is SEHNR and CDR2 is FQNEAQ in the germline V gene (reference sequence). CDR3 sequence reads: CASSLGKGRETQYF. The CDR3 DNA sequence: TGTGCCAGCAGCTTAGGAAAAGGGAGGGAGACCCAGTACTTC.

The chain has TRBV12-3 or TRBV12-4 and TRBJ2-3; 7 bases match TRBD2. The CDR3 consists of 13 residues. Unmatched junction bases numbered 5, after V lost 6 bases and J lost 5 bases. The CDR3 bases are TGTGCCAGCAGACCCGCGGGGGTAGATACGCAGTATTTT. It codes for CASRPAGVDTQYF.

The V gene is TRBV7-2, the J gene TRBJ2-7; D is uncertain. Germline lookup yields CDR1 SGHTA and CDR2 FQGNSA. The CDR3 is 13 residues long. Trimming removed 5 bases at V and 6 bases at J, with 14 bases between. This CDR3 reads CASSPITSAEQYF. CDR3 in DNA: TGTGCCAGCAGCCCGATAACCAGCGCCGAGCAGTACTTC.

This chain links TRBV11-2 with TRBJ2-2, with 8 bases lining up with TRBD1. The CDR3 loop spans 14 amino acids. Looked up from germline, CDR1 is SGHAT and CDR2 is FQNNGV. V lost 6 bases and J lost 6; bases outside the gene matches: 6. CDR3 loop: CASRKQGEAGELFF. DNA for the CDR3: TGTGCCAGCAGGAAACAGGGGGAAGCCGGGGAGCTGTTTTTT.

The chain has TRBV27 and TRBJ2-5; 8 bases line up with TRBD1. The junction had 8 bases not matched to a gene; V was cut back by 6 bases and J by 2 bases. Germline V gene data show CDR1 as MNHEY and CDR2 as SMNVEV (reference sequence). The CDR3 is 15 residues long. The CDR3 DNA sequence: TGTGCCAGCAGCCGACAGGGGTCAGTGCAAGAGACCCAGTACTTC. Its translation is CASSRQGSVQETQYF.

The chain uses TRBV7-9 and TRBJ2-2; 11 positions agree with TRBD1. The ends lost 3 bases at V and 0 bases at J; junction bases unmatched: 3. Per the germline V gene, CDR1 is SEHNR and CDR2 is FQNEAQ (reference sequence). This CDR3 contains 17 residues. CDR3 nucleotide sequence: TGTGCCAGCAGCTTTGGGGGACAGGGGGCGAACACCGGGGAGCTGTTTTTT. It encodes CASSFGGQGANTGELFF.

The chain joins TRBV28 to TRBJ1-2; weak D call: TRBD1 (5 bases). CDR3 length: 17 amino acids. Trimming shortened V by 3 bases and J by 7 bases, and 24 bases separated the two germline ends. Per germline, CDR1 MDHEN and CDR2 SYDVKM. CDR3 coding DNA: TGTGCCAGCAGTTTGGCCAGCGGGGGAGGCGTTGAGGGTGGCTACACCTTC. It encodes CASSLASGGGVEGGYTF.

This clone occurred a few times. As DNA, the CDR3 is TGTGCCAGCAGCTCCGGGTTGGGTGAAGCTTTCTTT. It translates to CASSSGLGEAFF. The chain recombines TRBV3-1 (or the pseudogene TRBV3-2) with TRBJ1-1, with D hard to call. Trimming removed 5 bases from V and 7 bases from J, with 11 bases in between. Per the germline V gene, CDR1 is LGHDT and CDR2 is YNNKEL (reference sequence). This CDR3 is 12 amino acids long.

The J gene is TRBJ2-1, the V gene TRBV10-3, with TRBD1 matching over 7 bases. The CDR3 has 16 residues. The germline CDR1 and CDR2 sequences are ENHRY and SYGVKD. V lost 7 bases to trimming and J lost 3 bases; unmatched junction nucleotides: 12. CDR3: CAIKNQLGTDYNEQFF. In nucleotides, the CDR3 is TGTGCCATCAAAAACCAACTCGGGACAGACTACAATGAGCAGTTCTTC.